This is a list of T cell receptor beta chains from one sample in a study of shared clonotypes between healthy human individuals. The data were produced by immunoSEQ multiplex PCR, yet TCRdb's version contains in-frame clones alone and is incomplete. The data hold approximately 940,000 clones, with approximately 80% observed a single time. The sample was memory CD4+ T cells sorted from blood. The receptors shown here come from a man aged 18 to 30 in good health. The CDR3 runs from the conserved cysteine through the conserved F or W. The D gene is left open where the match is weak. Only part of the rows carry a size: once, few, many, or a class if the clone is expanded.

v_gene	j_gene	abundance	d_gene	CDR3nt	CDR3aa
TRBV5-1	TRBJ2-7	NA	NA	TGCGCCAGCAGCTTAACCGACTACGAGCAGTACTTC	CASSLTDYEQYF
TRBV2	TRBJ2-3	few	NA	TGTGCCAGCAGTCCAACAGGGATACTAGAAGCAGATACGCAGTATTTT	CASSPTGILEADTQYF
TRBV5-1	TRBJ2-5	NA	TRBD2	TGCGCCAGCAGCCCCAGGACTAGCGGAGGCTGGGAGACCCAGTACTTC	CASSPRTSGGWETQYF
TRBV5-6	TRBJ2-7	NA	TRBD2	TGTGCCAGCAGCTCCTCACTAGCGGGGTTCTACGAGCAGTACTTC	CASSSSLAGFYEQYF
TRBV12-5	TRBJ2-5	NA	NA	TGTGCTAGTGGTTTGGATGCCCCTGGGGCTCCAGAGACCCAGTACTTC	CASGLDAPGAPETQYF
TRBV18	TRBJ2-3	NA	NA	TGTGCCAGCTCACCGTCGGGACGGCAGATAGATACGCAGTATTTT	CASSPSGRQIDTQYF
TRBV28	TRBJ2-2	NA	NA	TGTGCCAGCAGGGGACACACGGACGGTTCTGAGCTGTTTTTT	CASRGHTDGSELFF
TRBV11-2	TRBJ1-2	once	NA	TGTGCCAGCAGCTTAGATTTGGCGGGGAACTATGGCTACACCTTC	CASSLDLAGNYGYTF
TRBV30	TRBJ2-7	NA	TRBD2	TGTGCCTACACCCCGACTAGCGGCCGGGAGCAGTACTTC	CAYTPTSGREQYF
TRBV5-6	TRBJ1-6	NA	NA	TGTGCCAGCAGCACCCGGACCCGGGCCTTTGGGATTAATTCACCCCTCCACTTT	CASSTRTRAFGINSPLHF
TRBV7-9	TRBJ2-3	NA	TRBD1	TGTGCCAGCAGCCCCGGGACAGGGGAGACAGATACGCAGTATTTT	CASSPGTGETDTQYF
TRBV12-2	TRBJ1-6	NA	NA	TGTGCAAGGTCGTTAAGGAGGGCGGCGCGGCCAAATTCACCCCTCCACTTT	CARSLRRAARPNSPLHF
TRBV15	TRBJ1-5	few	TRBD1	TGTGCCACCAGCACTCCTCAGGGGGGCAATCAGCCCCAGCATTTT	CATSTPQGGNQPQHF
TRBV5-1	TRBJ2-5	NA	NA	TGCGCCAGCAGCATAGGAAGTGCGCGAGAGACCCAGTACTTC	CASSIGSARETQYF
TRBV19	TRBJ2-5	once	NA	TGTGCCAGTAGTCCAAGGAGCCCTGGAGGGGGAGAGACCCAGTACTTC	CASSPRSPGGGETQYF
TRBV6-6	TRBJ1-2	NA	NA	TGTGCCAGCAGTTACTCGACAGGTGGGGGTCATGGCTACACCTTC	CASSYSTGGGHGYTF
TRBV2	TRBJ2-1	few	TRBD2	TGTGCCAGCAGGGTAGCGGGGGCCCTAGATCATGAGCAGTTCTTC	CASRVAGALDHEQFF
TRBV30	TRBJ1-5	many	NA	TGTGCCTGGAGTCCCCTGGGGGGAGGGGCCAATCAGCCCCAGCATTTT	CAWSPLGGGANQPQHF
TRBV9	TRBJ2-1	once	TRBD2	TGTGCCAGCAGCGTAGTTGACAGGAGACTAGCGGGGACGGGAAAGGACAATGAGCAGTTCTTC	CASSVVDRRLAGTGKDNEQFF
TRBV5-1	TRBJ2-1	once	TRBD2	TGCGCCAGCAGCTTAGGCCTAGCGGACCACAATGAGCAGTTCTTC	CASSLGLADHNEQFF
TRBV2	TRBJ1-6	NA	TRBD1	TGTGCCAGCCTTGACAGGGCGAGGGGTTCACCCCTCCACTTT	CASLDRARGSPLHF
TRBV5-4	TRBJ2-2	NA	NA	TGTGCCAGCAGCTTGGTAAACACCGGGGAGCTGTTTTTT	CASSLVNTGELFF
TRBV10-3	TRBJ1-2	NA	NA	TGTGCCATCTCCAGCGTTACAGGGAACTATGGCTACACCTTC	CAISSVTGNYGYTF
TRBV30	TRBJ1-1	few	NA	TGTGCCTGGAGTGTAGTGAACACTGAAGCTTTCTTT	CAWSVVNTEAFF
TRBV21-1	TRBJ1-1	few	NA	TGTGCCAGCAGCAGGAACCCGGGACAGGAGTTGAACACTGAAGCTTTCTTT	CASSRNPGQELNTEAFF
TRBV7-2	TRBJ1-4	once	NA	TGTGCCAGCAGCCCGGGGGACATCTTCAATGACAATGAAAAACTGTTTTTT	CASSPGDIFNDNEKLFF
TRBV5-1	TRBJ1-4	NA	TRBD1	TGCGCCAGCAGCTTGGAGGGACAGGGAGGGACTGAAAAACTGTTTTTT	CASSLEGQGGTEKLFF
TRBV2	TRBJ2-3	NA	TRBD2	TGTGCCACCACGCGCGGGGGACTAGCGGGAGATACGCAGTATTTT	CATTRGGLAGDTQYF
TRBV7-8	TRBJ1-6	NA	NA	TGTGCCAGCAGCTTACTCCGGACAGCATCACCCCTCCACTTT	CASSLLRTASPLHF
TRBV7-9	TRBJ1-6	few	NA	TGTGCCAGCAGCTTTCAAGCAAACAATAATTCACCCCTCCACTTT	CASSFQANNNSPLHF
TRBV5-1	TRBJ2-1	NA	TRBD2	TGCGCCAGCAGCTCGGGACTAGCGGGGGCATATGAGCAGTTCTTC	CASSSGLAGAYEQFF
TRBV5-1	TRBJ2-5	NA	NA	TGCGCCAGCAGCTTTGGCGGGACCGAGACCCAGTACTTC	CASSFGGTETQYF
TRBV10-2	TRBJ2-7	NA	NA	TGCGCCAGCAGCGGGAGTCTAATAGAGCAGTACTTC	CASSGSLIEQYF
TRBV11-2	TRBJ2-3	few	TRBD2	TGTGCCAGCAGCCCTGCCGCCGAACTACTTCGGGGGGGCCAGTATTTT	CASSPAAELLRGGQYF
TRBV6-4	TRBJ1-3	once	TRBD1	TGTGCCAGCAGACAGGGGGGCTCTGGAAACACCATATATTTT	CASRQGGSGNTIYF
TRBV7-2	TRBJ2-7	once	TRBD2	TGTGCCAGCAGCCCGTATCTACGGGAGGGAAGCTCCTACGAGCAGTACTTC	CASSPYLREGSSYEQYF
TRBV6-1	TRBJ2-7	NA	TRBD2	TGTGCCAGCACGGGAGGGCCAGGGTCGGGGGAGCAGTACTTC	CASTGGPGSGEQYF